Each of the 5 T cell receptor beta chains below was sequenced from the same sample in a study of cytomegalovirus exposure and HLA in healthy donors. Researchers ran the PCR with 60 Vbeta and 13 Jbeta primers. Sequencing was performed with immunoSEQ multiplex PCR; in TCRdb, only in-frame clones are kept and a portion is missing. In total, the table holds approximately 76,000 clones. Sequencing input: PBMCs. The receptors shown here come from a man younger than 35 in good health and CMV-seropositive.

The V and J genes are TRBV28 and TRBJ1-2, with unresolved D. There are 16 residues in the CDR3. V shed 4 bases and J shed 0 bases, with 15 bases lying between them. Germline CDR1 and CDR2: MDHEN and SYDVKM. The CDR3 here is CASSSIDVFPNYGYTF. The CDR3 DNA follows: TGTGCCAGCAGTTCTATCGATGTCTTTCCTAACTATGGCTACACCTTC.

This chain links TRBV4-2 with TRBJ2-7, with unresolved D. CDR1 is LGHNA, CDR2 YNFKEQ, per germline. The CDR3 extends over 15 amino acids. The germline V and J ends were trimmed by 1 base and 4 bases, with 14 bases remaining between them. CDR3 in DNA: TGTGCCAGCAGCCAAGCACTCTTCGGCGGTTACGAGCAGTACTTC. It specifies CASSQALFGGYEQYF.

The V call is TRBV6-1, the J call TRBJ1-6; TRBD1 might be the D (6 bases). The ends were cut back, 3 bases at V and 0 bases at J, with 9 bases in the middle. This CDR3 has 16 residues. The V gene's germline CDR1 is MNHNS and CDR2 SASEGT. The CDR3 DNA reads TGTGCCAGCAGTGACACAGGGAGCTCCTATAATTCACCCCTCCACTTT. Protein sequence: CASSDTGSSYNSPLHF.

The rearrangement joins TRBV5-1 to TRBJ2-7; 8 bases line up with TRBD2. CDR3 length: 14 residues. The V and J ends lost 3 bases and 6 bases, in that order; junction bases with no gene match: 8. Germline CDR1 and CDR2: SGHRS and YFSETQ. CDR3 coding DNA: TGCGCCAGCAGCTCCCCGGGACTAGAATCCGAGCAGTACTTC. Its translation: CASSSPGLESEQYF.

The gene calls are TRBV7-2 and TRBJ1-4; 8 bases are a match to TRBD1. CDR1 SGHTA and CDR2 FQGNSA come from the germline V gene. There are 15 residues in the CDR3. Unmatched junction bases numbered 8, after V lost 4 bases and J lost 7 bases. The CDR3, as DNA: TGTGCCAGCAGCTCAGACAGGGGAGTAGGTGAAAAACTGTTTTTT. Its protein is CASSSDRGVGEKLFF.